This T cell receptor beta chain is from a study of cytomegalovirus exposure and HLA in healthy donors. PCR was performed using 60 Vbeta and 13 Jbeta primers. Assay: immunoSEQ multiplex PCR; the TCRdb copy retains only in-frame clones and omits some. The table has roughly 160,000 clones, roughly 82% seen once. Sequencing was done on a sample of PBMCs. The sequence was obtained from a man aged 50 to 60 in good health and CMV-seropositive.

CDR3 nucleotides: TGTGCCAGCAGCTTAGCACAGGAGGAGACCCAGTACTTC. Its translation is CASSLAQEETQYF. V gene TRBV7-2 combines with J gene TRBJ2-5, with D perhaps TRBD1 (5 bases). The CDR3 consists of 13 residues. Trimming left V 0 bases short and J 5 bases short, with 7 bases between. The germline CDR1 and CDR2 sequences are SGHTA and FQGNSA.